This TCR beta chain was captured in a study of T-cell memory formation after mild COVID-19. Study findings and constraints: Second-wave clones that peaked on day 37 lacked confirmed SARS-CoV-2 specificity.

Comments on this clonotype: Its antigen is currently unknown.

TCRdb re-derived calls from the 5' RACE reads in MiXCR, one entry per CDR3 protein. Of tens of thousands of distinct CDR3 sequences in the sample, 20% to 25% were seen once. The V end lost 10 bases, the J end lost 0 bases, and 7 bases lay between the germline ends. Per the germline V gene, CDR1 is MNHEY and CDR2 is SVGAGI. This CDR3 is built from 12 residues. J is TRBJ2-4 and V is TRBV6-5; D remains unclear. The sequencing input was PBMCs or a T cell subset sorted from them (not recorded which). The sequence was obtained from a man aged 18 to 30 who had mild COVID-19 (a few samples of this study predate the infection). Cell type and time point are not known. This CDR3 reads CAIGPAKNIQYF. In DNA form, the CDR3 reads TGTGCCATTGGACCAGCCAAAAACATTCAGTACTTC.